The text below deals with one T cell receptor (beta chain). Participants were aged about 18 to 100 years from approximately 25 US areas. Cohort placement rested on clinical history that participants reported themselves. The data derive from a study of blood T cell repertoires in COVID-19. Study summary: Whether acute or convalescent, the COVID-19 samples came from the United States, Italy and Spain. T cells, B-cell-depleted T cells, or PBMCs provided the cDNA or gDNA that served as material.

Using immunoSEQ multiplex PCR, the repertoire was profiled, and TCRdb retains in-frame clones only, with some absent. The sample has about 290,000 clones, 75% to 90% seen once; the top ten hold less than 2%. Unmatched junction bases numbered 11, after V lost 4 bases and J lost 2 bases. The CDR3 is 16 residues long. Per the germline V gene, CDR1 is SGHNT and CDR2 is YYREEE (reference sequence). This chain links TRBV5-4 with TRBJ2-5, with 7 bases identical to TRBD2. Sequences were obtained from PBMCs or T cells enriched from blood (not recorded which). The receptor's source is a woman between 40 and 55 years old who had recovered from COVID-19. CDR3 nucleotide sequence: TGTGCCAGCAGCCCGGGAGGTAGCGGGTTTCAAGAGACCCAGTACTTC. Its protein is CASSPGGSGFQETQYF.